This TCR beta chain was observed in a study of blood T cell repertoires in COVID-19. Looking at the study overall: T cells, B-cell-depleted T cells, or PBMCs supplied cDNA or gDNA.

Authors' processing steps: Counts of nucleated cells, estimated from reference gene primer amplification, were obtained. TCRdb keeps only in-frame clones here, not all; method: immunoSEQ multiplex PCR. The V and J calls and clone size come from that table; D and trimming were worked out from the DNA. The sample includes roughly 150,000 clones, approximately 85% of them seen just once. Seattle's cohort entered during active infection and was followed longitudinally. The germline CDR1 and CDR2 sequences are MNHEY and SVGAGI. V dropped 2 bases and J dropped 0; count of bases not matched to a gene: 6. This CDR3 is built from 16 residues.

This TCR was sampled from an elderly man with COVID-19, enrolled during active disease. The gene calls are TRBV6-5 and TRBJ1-1; 7 bases agree with TRBD1. Sequencing used peripheral blood. CDR3 nucleotide sequence: TGTGCCAGCAGTTACGGAGGGGGCCATATGAACACTGAAGCTTTCTTT. Residues: CASSYGGGHMNTEAFF.